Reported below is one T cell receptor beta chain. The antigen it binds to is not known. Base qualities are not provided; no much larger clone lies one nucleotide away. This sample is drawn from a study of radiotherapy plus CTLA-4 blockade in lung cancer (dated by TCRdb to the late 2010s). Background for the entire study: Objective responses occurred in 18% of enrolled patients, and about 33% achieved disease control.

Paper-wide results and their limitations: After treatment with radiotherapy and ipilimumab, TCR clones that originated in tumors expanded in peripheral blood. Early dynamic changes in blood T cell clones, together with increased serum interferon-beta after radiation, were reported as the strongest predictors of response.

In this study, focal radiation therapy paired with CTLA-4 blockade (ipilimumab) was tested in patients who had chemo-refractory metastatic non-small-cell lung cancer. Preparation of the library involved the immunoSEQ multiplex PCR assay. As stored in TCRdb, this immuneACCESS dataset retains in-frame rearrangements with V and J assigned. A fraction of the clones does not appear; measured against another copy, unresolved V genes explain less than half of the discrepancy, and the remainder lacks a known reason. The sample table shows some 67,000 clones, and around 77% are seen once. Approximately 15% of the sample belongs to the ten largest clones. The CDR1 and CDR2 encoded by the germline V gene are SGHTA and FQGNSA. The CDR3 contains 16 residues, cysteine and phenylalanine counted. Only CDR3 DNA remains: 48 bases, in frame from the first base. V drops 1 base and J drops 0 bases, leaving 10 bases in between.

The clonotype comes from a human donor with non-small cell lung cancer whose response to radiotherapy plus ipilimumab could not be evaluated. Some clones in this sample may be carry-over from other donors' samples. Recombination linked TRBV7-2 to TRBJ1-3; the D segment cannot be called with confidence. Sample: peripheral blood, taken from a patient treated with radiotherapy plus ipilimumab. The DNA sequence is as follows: TGTGCCAGCAGCTTAGGCCCGGCAGGCTCTGGAAACACCATATATTTT. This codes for CASSLGPAGSGNTIYF.